This TCR beta chain was sequenced for a study of cytomegalovirus exposure and HLA in healthy donors. Study-level points and caveats: At a 0.05 false discovery rate, a later analysis found 18,000 or so TCR beta sequences to be associated with HLA alleles. With high specificity and sensitivity, the classifier reportedly diagnosed cytomegalovirus status.

This CDR3 comprises 17 residues. The V end was cut by 4 bases, the J end by 6 bases, with 23 bases between. Germline-derived CDR1 and CDR2 are SGHNT and YYREEE (reference sequence). Points on this clone: Its target is unknown.

Primers included in the PCR were 60 Vbeta and 13 Jbeta primers. Here immunoSEQ multiplex PCR was the method, and the copy in TCRdb shows in-frame clones only, minus some. The sample has 170,000 or so clones, 60% to 85% seen once; the top ten hold approximately 5.1%. The sequencing input was PBMCs. The receptor's source is a man aged 35 to 55 in good health and CMV-seronegative. The J gene is TRBJ2-4, the V gene TRBV5-4; D is possibly TRBD2 (6 bases). As DNA, the CDR3 is TGTGCCAGCAGCCTTAATGGTCCGGGCGTCGGGGGAAACATTCAGTACTTC. Translation: CASSLNGPGVGGNIQYF.